One sample yielded the 21 T cell receptor beta chains listed below, sequenced in a study of immune characterization of retroperitoneal liposarcoma. TCRdb re-analysed the PCR reads in MiXCR, keeping a single row per CDR3 protein. The sample carries more than 15,000 distinct CDR3 sequences, 35% to 45% recorded once. The sample consisted of blood. The receptors originated from a male donor with retroperitoneal liposarcoma.

This clonotype was observed many times. V usage is TRBV11-1 and J usage is TRBJ2-3; 7 bases are shared with TRBD1. The J call is doubtful: the DNA matches TRBJ2-7 better. CDR3 length: 16 amino acids. Germline loops: CDR1 SGHAT, CDR2 FQDESV (reference sequence). The CDR3 DNA sequence: TGTGCCAGCAGCTTAGCGGGGACAGTCTCCTACAATGAGCAGTACTTC. It translates to CASSLAGTVSYNEQYF.

V gene TRBV7-2 combines with J gene TRBJ2-3, with D tentatively TRBD2 (5 bases). Trimming took 3 bases from V and 0 from J, leaving 10 bases between them. Germline CDR1 SGHTA, CDR2 FQGNSA. The CDR3 runs 15 residues. The CDR3 nucleotides read TGTGCCAGCAGCTTGGCTAGCACTAGCACAGATACGCAGTATTTT. This encodes CASSLASTSTDTQYF. The whole variable domain, remainder taken from reference TRBV7-2 and TRBJ2-3, is GAGVSQSPSNKVTEKGKDVELRCDPISGHTALYWYRQSLGQGLEFLIYFQGNSAPDKSGLPSDRFSAERTGGSVSTLTIQRTQQEDSAVYLCASSLASTSTDTQYFGPGTRLTVL.

This clonotype is termed medium-sized. The chain couples TRBV6-1 to TRBJ2-7, with 8 nucleotides matching TRBD2. The CDR3 has 16 residues. J lost 2 bases, V lost 5 bases, and 11 bases had no gene match. Germline-derived CDR1 and CDR2 are MNHNS and SASEGT. CDR3 DNA: TGTGCCAGCAGTCCTAAACTAGCGGAGGTAGCCTACGAGCAGTACTTC. Translation: CASSPKLAEVAYEQYF.

The chain joins TRBV27 to TRBJ2-5, with TRBD1 matching 9 bases. V shed 6 bases, J shed 11 bases, and the junction held 13 bases outside the gene matches. In germline, CDR1 is MNHEY, CDR2 SMNVEV (reference sequence). CDR3 length equals 14 residues. The CDR3: CASRRPGQGGEQYF. CDR3 sequence (DNA): TGTGCCAGCAGACGCCCGGGACAGGGTGGTGAGCAGTACTTC.

V and J are TRBV6-2 or TRBV6-3 and TRBJ2-2; perhaps D is TRBD1 or TRBD2 (6 bases each). Looked up from germline, CDR1 is MNHEY and CDR2 is SVGEGT. The CDR3 has 16 amino acids. V lost 2 bases and J 7 bases, leaving 17 bases between the germline ends. As DNA, the CDR3 is TGTGCCAGCAGTTACACTCTTTTCGGGGGCGACGGGGAGCTGTTTTTT. Residues: CASSYTLFGGDGELFF.

The rearrangement joins TRBV10-3 to TRBJ2-5, with 11 positions matching TRBD2. Germline values: CDR1 ENHRY, CDR2 SYGVKD. V was clipped by 2 bases and J by 4 bases; unmatched bases: 3. CDR3 size: 15 residues. CDR3 sequence reads: CAISELAGGPETQYF. The CDR3 nucleotides are TGTGCCATCAGTGAGCTAGCGGGAGGTCCAGAGACCCAGTACTTC.

V gene TRBV12-3 or TRBV12-4 combines with J gene TRBJ2-3, with D perhaps assigned TRBD1 or TRBD2 (5 bases each). Between the trimmed V and J ends, which lost 2 bases and 6 bases, there was a span of 15 bases. The CDR3 covers 15 residues. The CDR3 DNA is TGTGCCAGCAGTTTACGGGACCCTGGGGGTGATACGCAGTATTTT. The encoded protein is CASSLRDPGGDTQYF.

The sample holds a few counts of this clonotype. The gene calls are TRBV6-5 and TRBJ2-2; D possibly matches TRBD1 or TRBD2 (6 bases each). Germline V CDR1 and CDR2: MNHEY, SVGAGI. This CDR3 is built from 13 residues. Trimming stripped 6 bases from V and 6 bases from J, with 11 bases between. This CDR3 is CASSRGGPGELFF. The CDR3 nucleotides are TGTGCCAGCAGCCGTGGGGGGCCCGGGGAGCTGTTTTTT.

This chain uses TRBV15 with TRBJ1-6, with D hard to call. V was clipped by 1 base and J by 10 bases, with 8 bases between them. The CDR3 covers 13 residues. The germline CDR1 and CDR2 sequences are LNHNV and YYDKDF (reference sequence). In DNA, the CDR3 is TGTGCCACCAGCAGAGGTCGTGGCTCACCCCTCCACTTT. This translates into CATSRGRGSPLHF. The full variable domain, its missing parts supplied by reference TRBV15 and TRBJ1-6, is DAMVIQNPRYQVTQFGKPVTLSCSQTLNHNVMYWYQQKSSQAPKLLFHYYDKDFNNEADTPDNFQSRRPNTSFCFLDIRSPGLGDTAMYLCATSRGRGSPLHFGNGTRLTVT.

There are many counts of this clonotype. The chain links TRBV6-1 to TRBJ1-2, with unresolved D. CDR1 and CDR2 (germline): MNHNS, SASEGT. Between the trimmed V and J ends, which lost 2 bases and 13 bases, there was a span of 17 bases. The CDR3 is 13 amino acids. The DNA for the CDR3 is TGTGCCAGCAGTGAACTTGGCGGAACGACTAGCACCTTC. Residues: CASSELGGTTSTF.

V is TRBV7-9 and J is TRBJ2-5; D is ambiguous. V was clipped by 5 bases and J by 5 bases, with 12 bases between them. The CDR3 is 13 amino acids. The germline V gene has CDR1 SEHNR and CDR2 FQNEAQ (reference sequence). As DNA, the CDR3 is TGTGCCAGCAGCCATGACCCCGCGGAGACCCAGTACTTC. It specifies CASSHDPAETQYF. The whole variable domain, remainder taken from reference TRBV7-9 and TRBJ2-5, is DTGVSQNPRHKITKRGQNVTFRCDPISEHNRLYWYRQTLGQGPEFLTYFQNEAQLEKSRLLSDRFSAERPKGSFSTLEIQRTEQGDSAMYLCASSHDPAETQYFGPGTRLLVL.

This chain connects TRBV27 to TRBJ1-4; 9 bases are a match to TRBD1. Trimming at V came to 2 bases and at J to 8 bases, leaving 3 bases not matched to a gene. The CDR3 is 14 residues long. Germline V gene lookup returns CDR1 MNHEY and CDR2 SMNVEV (reference sequence). CDR3 protein: CASSLATGGEKLFF. The CDR3 DNA reads as TGTGCCAGCAGTTTAGCGACAGGGGGGGAAAAACTGTTTTTT.

The chain carries TRBV6-8 and TRBJ2-3; TRBD1 matches at 12 bases. The CDR3 has 16 residues. Unmatched junction bases numbered 2, after V lost 4 bases and J lost 0 bases. Germline-derived CDR1 and CDR2 are MNHGY and SAAAGT. For the CDR3, the DNA is TGTGCCAGCAGTTCCGGGACAGGGGGCAGCACAGATACGCAGTATTTT. Its translation: CASSSGTGGSTDTQYF.

In this sample, this clonotype turned up a few times. V is TRBV11-2 and J is TRBJ1-2, with D maybe TRBD1 (6 bases). This CDR3 is built from 14 residues. The germline CDR1 and CDR2 sequences are SGHAT and FQNNGV. Trimming took off 6 bases at V and 4 bases at J, with 15 bases between the two ends. CDR3: CASRETGAGYGYTF. The CDR3 bases are TGTGCCAGCAGGGAGACAGGCGCGGGCTATGGCTACACCTTC.

This clonotype appeared a few times. A much bigger clone sits one base away, suggesting this may be a read error. The chain employs TRBV6-5 and TRBJ2-7; the match to TRBD2 covers 7 bases. The J call is doubtful: the DNA matches TRBJ2-1 better. Per germline, CDR1 MNHEY and CDR2 SVGAGI. This CDR3 is built from 14 residues. CDR3 DNA sequence: TGTGCCAGCAGTTACGGCTCGTTGGGAGGGGAGCAGTTCTTC. Translating gives CASSYGSLGGEQFF.

This chain links TRBV6-1 with TRBJ2-5; 9 bases line up with TRBD1. The closer fit of TRBJ2-1 to the DNA end suggests the J call may be wrong. Germline V gene lookup returns CDR1 MNHNS and CDR2 SASEGT. CDR3 size: 13 residues. CDR3 amino acids: CASRSDRGETQFF. In DNA form, the CDR3 reads TGTGCCAGCAGATCGGACAGGGGAGAGACCCAGTTCTTC.

This clonotype showed up many times. CDR3 amino acids: CASSFTVGPSTDTQYF. CDR3 bases: TGTGCCAGCAGCTTTACCGTGGGTCCTAGCACAGATACGCAGTATTTT. The chain couples TRBV11-1 to TRBJ2-3; D remains unclear. CDR3 length: 16 amino acids. Per germline, CDR1 SGHAT and CDR2 FQDESV (reference sequence). Trimming left V 3 bases short and J 0 bases short, with 13 bases between. The full variable domain, in which reference TRBV11-1 and TRBJ2-3 provide the parts outside the CDR3, is EAEVAQSPRYKITEKSQAVAFWCDPISGHATLYWYRQILGQGPELLVQFQDESVVDDSQLPKDRFSAERLKGVDSTLKIQPAELGDSAMYLCASSFTVGPSTDTQYFGPGTRLTVL.

The chain has TRBV7-2 and TRBJ2-1; 7 nucleotides align to TRBD1. The junction had 3 bases not matched to a gene; V was cut back by 1 base and J by 6 bases. CDR1 is SGHTA, CDR2 FQGNSA, per germline. This CDR3 has 14 amino acids. CDR3 nucleotide sequence: TGTGCCAGCAGCTTAGGACAGGGATCCAATGAGCAGTTCTTC. This translates into CASSLGQGSNEQFF.

In this sample, this clonotype is medium-sized. The V gene is TRBV7-2, the J gene TRBJ2-1; 11 bases fit TRBD2. V was clipped by 5 bases and J by 0 bases; unmatched bases: 12. The CDR3 has 19 residues. In germline, CDR1 is SGHTA, CDR2 FQGNSA. This chain's CDR3 is CASSSPTSGGLSSYNEQFF. CDR3 nucleotide sequence: TGTGCCAGCAGCAGCCCTACTAGCGGGGGTCTGAGCTCCTACAATGAGCAGTTCTTC.

This clonotype was detected only a few times. The chain joins TRBV7-2 to TRBJ1-2; TRBD1 might be the D (6 bases). Trimming took off 0 bases at V and 3 bases at J, with 8 bases between the two ends. Germline V gene lookup returns CDR1 SGHTA and CDR2 FQGNSA. The CDR3 is 14 residues long. Here the CDR3 DNA reads TGTGCCAGCAGCTTAGCGAAGGGGGACTATGGCTACACCTTC. Its translation: CASSLAKGDYGYTF.

As concerns this clonotype: One end of the junction is discordant with germline, which a read error may explain. The chain is built from TRBV6-1 and TRBJ2-1; D may match TRBD1 or TRBD2 (7 bases each). Germline CDR1 is MNHNS and CDR2 is SASEGT. The CDR3 is 17 residues long. The CDR3 sequence: CAASGEAGGGAYYEQVF. CDR3 DNA: TGTGCCGCCAGTGGAGAAGCAGGGGGGGGCGCCTACTATGAGCAGGTCTTC.